This T cell receptor beta chain emerged from a study of blood T cells in healthy people across ages. The wider study: Per two T cells, template switching captured roughly one barcoded beta molecule. Findings and caveats of the study: Getting older went along with TCR beta diversity per million T cells dropping roughly linearly.

Many counts were recorded for this clonotype. Its cognate antigen is unknown. There were at least 6 micrograms of total RNA extracted from every sample. Using a J-beta primer mix together with a sample-barcoded 5' primer, a second PCR was run for about 6 to 11 cycles. One entry per CDR3 protein, called by TCRdb with MiXCR from the 5' RACE reads. The profile shows 550,000 to 650,000 distinct CDR3 sequences, about 30% of them singletons. The J segment lost 4 bases and the V segment lost 5 bases, leaving 12 bases of the junction unmatched. The length of the CDR3 is 17 residues. The germline gives CDR1 MNHNS, CDR2 SASEGT.

V is TRBV6-1 and J is TRBJ2-5; 11 bases are shared with TRBD2. The sequence was obtained from a woman of 80 years or more in good health. The sample comprised blood. The CDR3 nucleotides read TGTGCCAGCAGTCCAACTAGCGGGGGATGGATAGGAGAGACCCAGTACTTC. Translated: CASSPTSGGWIGETQYF.